The entry below describes one T cell receptor beta chain. What it binds is unknown. The germline V gene has CDR1 MDHEN and CDR2 SYDVKM. This CDR3 region has 15 residues. V was cut by 8 bases and J by 7 bases, with 21 bases left in between. Libraries were prepared by immunoSEQ multiplex PCR; TCRdb keeps only in-frame clonotypes and omits some of them. Found here are fewer than 90,000 clones, around nine tenths of them singletons; the top ten hold 2% to 3%. This sample was included in a study of OX40 agonist ivuxolimab in advanced cancers. Overall study results and limits: Expanded clones were, on average, more numerous in CD8+ T cells than in CD4+. Normalized T-cell clonal expansion was also low in a subset of nonresponders.

The TCR sequence derives from an adult with an advanced solid tumor such as melanoma, head and neck, liver or kidney cancer. The chain is built from TRBV28 and TRBJ2-4; D possibly corresponds to TRBD1 (6 bases). Material: CD4+ or CD8+ T cells sorted from blood, obtained in a trial of the OX40 agonist ivuxolimab. The CDR3 loop is CASLQLSPRGNIQYF. DNA of the CDR3: TGTGCCAGCCTTCAATTATCGCCTAGGGGGAACATTCAGTACTTC.